This is a list of T cell receptor beta chains from one sample in a study of CD8+ T cells in alopecia areata. The protocol was immunoSEQ multiplex PCR, while the TCRdb copy is restricted to in-frame clones and leaves out a portion. The data contain 150,000 to 200,000 clones, 55% to 70% of them seen just once; the ten biggest clones take up 5.5% to 6%. Sequencing used CD4+ T cells sorted from blood, obtained at week 24, from a patient treated with tofacitinib. The source is a human donor with alopecia areata. Each CDR3 is given with its conserved first and last residue. Each record gives: V gene, D gene, J gene, clone size, CDR3 DNA, CDR3 protein. A D gene is named only where the DNA matches it firmly. The size of a clone is reported for some rows only, either as once, few or many, or as a class for expanded clones.

TRBV6-5,-,TRBJ2-3,many,TGTGCCAGCAGTTACTCCCGGCTAGATACGCAGTATTTT,CASSYSRLDTQYF
TRBV29-1,TRBD1,TRBJ1-1,-,TGCAGCTTTTCTACGGGACAGCCGGGAGCTTTCTTT,CSFSTGQPGAFF
TRBV4-2,-,TRBJ2-7,-,TGTGCCAGCAGCCCCCGGACAGATTTCCCATTCGAGCAGTACTTC,CASSPRTDFPFEQYF
TRBV15,TRBD2,TRBJ2-5,-,TGTGCCACCAGCAGAGCCCTAGCGGGAGTCGGGGAGACCCAGTACTTC,CATSRALAGVGETQYF
TRBV13,TRBD1,TRBJ2-7,-,TGTGCCAGCAGCTTAGGATGGACAGGGGGAAGCGAGCAGTACTTC,CASSLGWTGGSEQYF
TRBV7-9,-,TRBJ1-5,once,TGTGCCAGCAGCTCAGGGGCGGGATCGGGCAATCAGCCCCAGCATTTT,CASSSGAGSGNQPQHF
TRBV4-1,TRBD1,TRBJ2-3,-,TGCGCCAGCAGCCAAGAAGGGGGCTCAGATACGCAGTATTTT,CASSQEGGSDTQYF
TRBV15,-,TRBJ1-2,-,TGTGCCACCAGCAGAGATCCCTCTAACTATGGCTACACCTTC,CATSRDPSNYGYTF
TRBV29-1,-,TRBJ2-4,-,TGCAGCCTACCGACTATAGTCAGGAAGTACTTC,CSLPTIVRKYF
TRBV29-1,-,TRBJ2-6,few,TGCAGCGTTGACGCAGGTGATGGGGCCAACGTCCTGACTTTC,CSVDAGDGANVLTF
TRBV5-4,-,TRBJ2-1,-,TGTGCCAGCAGCTTGTCCAGCTATAATGAGCAGTTCTTC,CASSLSSYNEQFF
TRBV30,TRBD2,TRBJ2-3,-,TGTGCCTGGGGCCGGGGCGGGAGTTCAACAGATACGCAGTATTTT,CAWGRGGSSTDTQYF
TRBV29-1,-,TRBJ2-2,few,TGCAGCGTTGACGTTACCGGGGAGCTGTTTTTT,CSVDVTGELFF
TRBV9,-,TRBJ2-2,few,TGTGCCAGCAGCGTACTGGGGTCGAACACCGGGGAGCTGTTTTTT,CASSVLGSNTGELFF
TRBV7-9,-,TRBJ2-7,few,TGTGCCAGCAGCACAGCGGTAGGGTTGGGACGAAGCTCCTACGAGCAGTACTTC,CASSTAVGLGRSSYEQYF
TRBV6-5,TRBD1,TRBJ1-5,-,TGTGCCAGCAGTTACACTTGGACAGGGGATCAGCCCCAGCATTTT,CASSYTWTGDQPQHF
TRBV4-1,-,TRBJ1-5,-,TGCGCCAGCAGCCAACAGGTCTCTCCTTGGGACCAGCCCCAGCATTTT,CASSQQVSPWDQPQHF
TRBV5-1,TRBD1,TRBJ2-7,few,TGCGCCAGCAGCTCTGGACAGGGTTACGAGCAGTACTTC,CASSSGQGYEQYF
TRBV10-3,-,TRBJ1-1,-,TGTGCCATCAGTGAGGCCGGGAACACTGAAGCTTTCTTT,CAISEAGNTEAFF
TRBV7-2,TRBD2,TRBJ2-3,-,TGTGCCAGCAGTCCTAGCGGGGGCCCTACAGATACGCAGTATTTT,CASSPSGGPTDTQYF
TRBV29-1,-,TRBJ2-3,few,TGCAGCGTTGGGGTGACCCAGAGCACAGATACGCAGTATTTT,CSVGVTQSTDTQYF
TRBV29-1,-,TRBJ2-1,-,TGCAGCGGCAACATCCGCTCCTACAATGAGCAGTTCTTC,CSGNIRSYNEQFF
TRBV5-1,-,TRBJ2-5,-,TGCGCCAGCAGCTTGGTAGGCGGCCAAGAGACCCAGTACTTC,CASSLVGGQETQYF
TRBV27,-,TRBJ2-1,-,TGTGCCAGCAGTCCCCGGACCAGGGGTGAGCAGTTCTTC,CASSPRTRGEQFF
TRBV10-3,-,TRBJ2-2,-,TGTGCCATCAGTGCAGTTACCGGGGAGCTGTTTTTT,CAISAVTGELFF
TRBV7-2,TRBD2,TRBJ2-4,-,TGTGCCAGCAGCCCCCTTGGCACTAGCGGGGCAAACATTCAGTACTTC,CASSPLGTSGANIQYF
TRBV7-3,-,TRBJ2-5,-,TGTGCCAGCAGCTTAACGCGGCTAGAAGGGGAGACCCAGTACTTC,CASSLTRLEGETQYF
TRBV18,-,TRBJ1-2,few,TGTGCCAGCTCACCGGACAAGGGGTATGGCTACACCTTC,CASSPDKGYGYTF
TRBV15,TRBD2,TRBJ2-1,few,TGTGCCACCAGCCGGACTAGCGGGATTGATGAGCAGTTCTTC,CATSRTSGIDEQFF
TRBV30,-,TRBJ1-5,-,TGTGCCTGGAGCAACAGGCATAGCAATCAGCCCCAGCATTTT,CAWSNRHSNQPQHF
TRBV18,-,TRBJ1-2,-,TGTGCCAGCTCACCATTCGGGACCGATGAAAACTATGGCTACACCTTC,CASSPFGTDENYGYTF
TRBV30,-,TRBJ2-5,few,TGTGCCTGGAGTCCGACAGAAGAGACCCAGTACTTC,CAWSPTEETQYF
TRBV7-9,-,TRBJ2-2,few,TGTGCCAGCAGCCCGAGGGGATCCGCGAACACCGGGGAGCTGTTTTTT,CASSPRGSANTGELFF
TRBV28,-,TRBJ1-2,-,TGTGCCAGCAGTTTATTGGAAGGAAACTATGGCTACACCTTC,CASSLLEGNYGYTF
TRBV30,-,TRBJ1-2,-,TGTGCCTGGAGTTTGACCCTGGAAGGGGCTACTGGCTACACCTTC,CAWSLTLEGATGYTF
TRBV6-5,TRBD1,TRBJ2-7,-,TGTGCCAGCAAACGAGGGGGCTGGGACGAGCAGTACTTC,CASKRGGWDEQYF
TRBV15,-,TRBJ2-1,-,TGTGCCACCAGCAGGGACTCGGAGCGGGCCAGCTCCTACAATGAGCAGTTCTTC,CATSRDSERASSYNEQFF
TRBV5-6,TRBD1,TRBJ2-7,-,TGTGCCAGCAGCTTTACCGGGACAGGGAATCGCGAGCAGTACTTC,CASSFTGTGNREQYF
TRBV9,-,TRBJ2-1,once,TGTGCCAGCAGCGTAGCCCAACAACCGGGGGACGGTGAGCAGTTCTTC,CASSVAQQPGDGEQFF
TRBV4-1,-,TRBJ1-1,-,TGCGCCAGCAGCCAACCAATGAACACTGAAGCTTTCTTT,CASSQPMNTEAFF
TRBV5-6,TRBD2,TRBJ2-7,few,TGTGCCAGCAGCCGAAGGGACTACACCCTCTCCTACGAGCAGTACTTC,CASSRRDYTLSYEQYF
TRBV4-1,-,TRBJ2-7,-,TGCGCCAGCAGCCAAGGTCGGATTACGGACATAACCTACGAGCAGTACTTC,CASSQGRITDITYEQYF
TRBV6-5,-,TRBJ1-4,few,TGTGCCAGCAGCACGGGGCGGGCAACTAATGAAAAACTGTTTTTT,CASSTGRATNEKLFF
TRBV7-3,TRBD1,TRBJ1-6,few,TGTGCCAGCAGCCCGACAGGGACCTCACCCCTCCACTTT,CASSPTGTSPLHF
TRBV7-2,TRBD1,TRBJ1-2,once,TGTGCCAGCAGCGGGACAGCCACTGGCTACACCTTC,CASSGTATGYTF
TRBV5-4,TRBD2,TRBJ2-3,-,TGTGCCAGCAGCCGCCCCTGGGGAGGGGATGTTGGAGATACGCAGTATTTT,CASSRPWGGDVGDTQYF
TRBV5-4,TRBD1,TRBJ2-7,-,TGTGCCAGCAGCCGACAGGGGCGATCCTACGAGCAGTACTTC,CASSRQGRSYEQYF
TRBV7-9,-,TRBJ2-2,-,TGTGCCAGTGAGGGGGGCACCGGGGAGCTGTTTTTT,CASEGGTGELFF
TRBV5-1,TRBD1,TRBJ2-3,few,TGCGCCAGCAGCCCACGGGACAGGGCTAACTCAGATACGCAGTATTTT,CASSPRDRANSDTQYF
TRBV5-6,-,TRBJ2-7,few,TGTGCCAGCAGCTTGGTGCAGGGAGGAAACGAGCAGTACTTC,CASSLVQGGNEQYF
TRBV6-6,TRBD2,TRBJ2-5,-,TGTGCCAGCAGTTTCGGACTAGCGGGAGTTCTAGAGACCCAGTACTTC,CASSFGLAGVLETQYF
TRBV15,-,TRBJ1-5,-,TGTGCCACCAGCCCGACAGGCGGAGAGCCCCAGCATTTT,CATSPTGGEPQHF
TRBV5-1,-,TRBJ1-2,few,TGCGCCAGCAGCCAGGATGCGAACTATGGCTACACCTTC,CASSQDANYGYTF
TRBV5-6,-,TRBJ1-1,few,TGTGCCAGCAGGTTTAATGACAGACCAAACACTGAAGCTTTCTTT,CASRFNDRPNTEAFF
TRBV9,-,TRBJ2-7,few,TGTGCCAGCAGCCCCAGACTAGACCCCTACGAGCAGTACTTC,CASSPRLDPYEQYF